This passage covers 22 T cell receptor beta chains from one sample sequenced in a study of shared clonotypes between healthy human individuals. Some clones are missing from TCRdb's copy, which holds only in-frame ones; the method was immunoSEQ multiplex PCR. The repertoire holds around 580,000 clones, with roughly 98% as singletons. Naive CD8 cells lacked CD45RO and underwent positive selection for CCR7, leaving out terminally differentiated effector memory CD45RA+ cells. The source material was naive CD8+ T cells sorted from blood. These receptors were obtained from a man in his thirties or forties in good health.

This chain links TRBV5-4 with TRBJ2-7; 13 positions agree with TRBD2. From germline, CDR1 is SGHNT and CDR2 YYREEE (reference sequence). After removal of 3 bases from V and 3 bases from J, the junction contained 3 bases not matched to a gene. This CDR3 is 15 amino acids long. The CDR3 coding sequence is TGTGCCAGCAGCTCGGGACTAGCGGGATTCTACGAGCAGTACTTC. Translated, it gives CASSSGLAGFYEQYF.

The rearrangement joins TRBV13 to TRBJ1-1; TRBD1 is a possible D gene (5 bases). The germline CDR1 and CDR2 sequences are PRHDT and FYEKMQ (reference sequence). Trimming removed 7 bases at V and 7 bases at J, with 19 bases between. CDR3 length: 14 amino acids. CDR3 region: CASTKTGEGIEAFF. The CDR3 DNA reads as TGTGCCAGCACCAAAACCGGGGAGGGGATTGAAGCTTTCTTT.

The count of this clone is one. The CDR3 here is CASSPRDTPYEQYF. In nucleotides, the CDR3 is TGTGCCAGCTCACCACGGGACACTCCCTACGAGCAGTACTTC. V is TRBV18 and J is TRBJ2-7, with D possibly matching TRBD1 (6 bases). Trimming stripped 1 base from V and 2 bases from J, with 9 bases between. This CDR3 has 14 residues. Germline CDR1 and CDR2: KGHSH and LQKENI.

V is TRBV2 and J is TRBJ2-7, with 9 bases that match TRBD1. Germline V gene sequence: CDR1 SNHLY, CDR2 FYNNEI. Trimming cost V 3 bases and J 3 bases; bases outside gene matches: 3. The CDR3 loop spans 14 amino acids. The CDR3 loop is CASSDEDRGYEQYF. CDR3 in DNA: TGTGCCAGCAGTGATGAGGACAGGGGCTACGAGCAGTACTTC.

The rearrangement joins TRBV18 to TRBJ2-1; weak D call: TRBD1 (6 bases). Germline V gives CDR1 KGHSH, CDR2 LQKENI. V dropped 1 base and J dropped 8 bases, with 15 bases sitting between them. This CDR3 has 15 residues. The CDR3 loop is CASSPRDILIYEQFF. The CDR3 DNA follows: TGTGCCAGCTCACCACGGGACATCCTAATCTATGAGCAGTTCTTC.

The CDR3 spells CASSDWEGEYF. The CDR3 region has the DNA TGTGCCAGCAGTGACTGGGAAGGGGAGTACTTC. This chain connects TRBV6-4 to TRBJ2-7, with a tentative D call TRBD1 (5 bases). Germline lookup yields CDR1 MRHNA and CDR2 SNTAGT. The CDR3 spans 11 residues. The germline V and J ends were trimmed by 1 base and 11 bases, with 9 bases remaining between them.

The rearrangement uses TRBV11-2 and TRBJ2-3; no firm D call. V dropped 5 bases and J dropped 5 bases, with 8 bases sitting between them. The germline V gene has CDR1 SGHAT and CDR2 FQNNGV. The CDR3 extends over 12 amino acids. CDR3 in amino acids: CASSTRKDTQYF. In DNA, the CDR3 is TGTGCCAGCAGCACACGGAAAGATACGCAGTATTTT.

A word on this clone: This sample also contains other DNA sequences that code for the same CDR3. The chain recombines TRBV7-9 with TRBJ2-7; 7 bases line up with TRBD1. The CDR3 spans 15 residues. Looked up from germline, CDR1 is SEHNR and CDR2 is FQNEAQ (reference sequence). V gave up 5 bases and J gave up 2 bases; unmatched junction bases: 9. This chain's CDR3 is CASSPADRDPYEQYF. For the CDR3, the DNA is TGTGCCAGCAGCCCCGCAGACAGGGACCCCTACGAGCAGTACTTC.

The genes are TRBV11-1 and TRBJ2-7; no reliable D call. CDR1 and CDR2 (germline): SGHAT, FQDESV (reference sequence). The V gene lost 3 bases and the J gene lost 1 base, with 10 bases spanning the gap. The CDR3 sequence is 14 residues long. This CDR3 is CASSFAPSSYEQYF. The CDR3 DNA reads TGTGCCAGCAGCTTCGCTCCGTCTTCCTACGAGCAGTACTTC.

The CDR3 DNA reads as TGTGCCAGCAGCTTACCCGGACTAGCGGCCTCCTACGAGCAGTACTTC. Amino acids: CASSLPGLAASYEQYF. J is TRBJ2-7 and V is TRBV7-9, with 10 bases fitting TRBD2. After removal of 2 bases from V and 0 bases from J, the junction contained 4 bases not matched to a gene. CDR1 and CDR2 from the germline V gene are SEHNR and FQNEAQ (reference sequence). The CDR3 spans 16 residues.

V is TRBV4-1 and J is TRBJ1-2, with unresolved D. Between the trimmed V and J ends, which lost 0 bases and 8 bases, there was a span of 22 bases. This CDR3 spans 17 amino acids. Germline V gene data show CDR1 as MGHRA and CDR2 as YSYEKL. The CDR3 is CASSQDSSGPGPQGYTF. Written as DNA, the CDR3 is TGCGCCAGCAGCCAAGATTCCTCGGGCCCCGGACCGCAAGGCTACACCTTC.

The chain is built from TRBV27 and TRBJ2-3; the D is unclear. V was trimmed by 8 bases and J by 2 bases, leaving 5 bases between them. Germline V gives CDR1 MNHEY, CDR2 SMNVEV (reference sequence). The CDR3 totals 11 residues. The CDR3 loop is CASADTDTQYF. Written as DNA, the CDR3 is TGTGCCAGCGCTGACACAGATACGCAGTATTTT.

The rearrangement uses TRBV7-9 and TRBJ1-3; D is possibly TRBD1 (5 bases). The CDR3 covers 16 residues. The V and J ends lost 4 bases and 0 bases respectively, with 13 bases between them. CDR1 and CDR2 (germline): SEHNR, FQNEAQ (reference sequence). The CDR3 DNA follows: TGTGCCAGCAGCTCGCGGGACCTTCACTCTGGAAACACCATATATTTT. Translation: CASSSRDLHSGNTIYF.

This chain connects TRBV29-1 to TRBJ2-1; the match to TRBD1 covers 11 bases. CDR3 length: 17 residues. The germline V gene encodes CDR1 SQVTM and CDR2 ANQGSEA. V trimming: 0 bases; J trimming: 5 bases; junction bases outside the gene matches: 9. The CDR3 is CSVEEGSGQGVDNEQFF. DNA for the CDR3: TGCAGCGTTGAAGAAGGCTCGGGACAGGGGGTGGACAATGAGCAGTTCTTC.

The chain links TRBV7-9 to TRBJ1-1, with D maybe TRBD1 (6 bases). The CDR3 loop spans 13 amino acids. Trimming shortened V by 5 bases and J by 5 bases, and 12 bases separated the two germline ends. Germline assignment: CDR1 SEHNR and CDR2 FQNEAQ (reference sequence). The CDR3: CASSRNRETEAFF. The CDR3 DNA is TGTGCCAGCAGCCGCAACAGGGAGACTGAAGCTTTCTTT.

J is TRBJ2-2 and V is TRBV7-8; possible D gene TRBD1, 6 bases. CDR1 is SGHVS, CDR2 FQNEAQ, per germline. This CDR3 region has 16 residues. Trimming removed 4 bases from V and 1 base from J, with 13 bases in between. CDR3 nucleotide sequence: TGTGCCAGCAGCTCATACCCAGGGGTGAACACCGGGGAGCTGTTTTTT. It yields the protein CASSSYPGVNTGELFF.

This sequence joins TRBV5-1 and TRBJ2-3, with 7 bases that match TRBD1. The CDR3 covers 17 residues. The germline gives CDR1 SGHRS, CDR2 YFSETQ. V shed 0 bases, J shed 6 bases, and the junction held 13 bases outside the gene matches. CDR3 bases: TGCGCCAGCAGCTTGGCTCCCGGGACAGAAGGTGATGATACGCAGTATTTT. It specifies CASSLAPGTEGDDTQYF.

Only one count was recorded for this clone. The J gene is TRBJ2-7, the V gene TRBV18; D may be TRBD1 (5 bases). Between the trimmed V and J ends, which lost 0 bases and 1 base, there was a span of 13 bases. The germline V gene encodes CDR1 KGHSH and CDR2 LQKENI. This CDR3 is built from 16 residues. This chain's CDR3 is CASSPPESTESYEQYF. CDR3 nucleotide sequence: TGTGCCAGCTCACCACCCGAATCGACAGAATCCTACGAGCAGTACTTC.

The chain has TRBV29-1 and TRBJ1-1; no reliable D call. CDR3 length equals 11 residues. V was trimmed by 6 bases and J by 5 bases, leaving 10 bases between them. CDR1 is SQVTM and CDR2 is ANQGSEA in the germline V gene. The DNA of the CDR3 is TGCAGCGTCGGGCTTGGGACTGAAGCTTTCTTT. This codes for CSVGLGTEAFF. The entire variable domain, with the rest obtained from reference TRBV29-1 and TRBJ1-1, is as follows: SAVISQKPSRDICQRGTSLTIQCQVDSQVTMMFWYRQQPGQSLTLIATANQGSEATYESGFVIDKFPISRPNLTFSTLTVSNMSPEDSSIYLCSVGLGTEAFFGQGTRLTVV.

The chain couples TRBV25-1 to TRBJ1-2; 7 bases fit TRBD1. Germline V gene data show CDR1 as MGHDK and CDR2 as SYGVNS. With 8 bases clipped from V and 3 bases from J, the junction kept 3 bases outside the gene matches. The CDR3 runs 12 residues. The CDR3 DNA is TGTGCCAGCTCTGGACAGGACTATGGCTACACCTTC. It codes for CASSGQDYGYTF.

The V gene is TRBV4-1, the J gene TRBJ2-7, with D maybe TRBD1 (6 bases). Germline CDR1 reads MGHRA; CDR2 reads YSYEKL. V lost 1 base to trimming and J lost 5 bases, with 12 bases between them. The length of the CDR3 is 14 residues. DNA for the CDR3: TGCGCCAGCAGCCAAGTGCAGGGGTTCGACGAGCAGTACTTC. It yields the protein CASSQVQGFDEQYF.

The chain carries TRBV27 and TRBJ2-2; TRBD1 matches 7 bases. The CDR3 loop spans 15 amino acids. V dropped 6 bases and J dropped 0; count of bases not matched to a gene: 4. The V gene's germline CDR1 is MNHEY and CDR2 SMNVEV (reference sequence). CDR3 bases: TGTGCCAGCAGACCGGGGACAGCGAACACCGGGGAGCTGTTTTTT. Translating it yields CASRPGTANTGELFF.